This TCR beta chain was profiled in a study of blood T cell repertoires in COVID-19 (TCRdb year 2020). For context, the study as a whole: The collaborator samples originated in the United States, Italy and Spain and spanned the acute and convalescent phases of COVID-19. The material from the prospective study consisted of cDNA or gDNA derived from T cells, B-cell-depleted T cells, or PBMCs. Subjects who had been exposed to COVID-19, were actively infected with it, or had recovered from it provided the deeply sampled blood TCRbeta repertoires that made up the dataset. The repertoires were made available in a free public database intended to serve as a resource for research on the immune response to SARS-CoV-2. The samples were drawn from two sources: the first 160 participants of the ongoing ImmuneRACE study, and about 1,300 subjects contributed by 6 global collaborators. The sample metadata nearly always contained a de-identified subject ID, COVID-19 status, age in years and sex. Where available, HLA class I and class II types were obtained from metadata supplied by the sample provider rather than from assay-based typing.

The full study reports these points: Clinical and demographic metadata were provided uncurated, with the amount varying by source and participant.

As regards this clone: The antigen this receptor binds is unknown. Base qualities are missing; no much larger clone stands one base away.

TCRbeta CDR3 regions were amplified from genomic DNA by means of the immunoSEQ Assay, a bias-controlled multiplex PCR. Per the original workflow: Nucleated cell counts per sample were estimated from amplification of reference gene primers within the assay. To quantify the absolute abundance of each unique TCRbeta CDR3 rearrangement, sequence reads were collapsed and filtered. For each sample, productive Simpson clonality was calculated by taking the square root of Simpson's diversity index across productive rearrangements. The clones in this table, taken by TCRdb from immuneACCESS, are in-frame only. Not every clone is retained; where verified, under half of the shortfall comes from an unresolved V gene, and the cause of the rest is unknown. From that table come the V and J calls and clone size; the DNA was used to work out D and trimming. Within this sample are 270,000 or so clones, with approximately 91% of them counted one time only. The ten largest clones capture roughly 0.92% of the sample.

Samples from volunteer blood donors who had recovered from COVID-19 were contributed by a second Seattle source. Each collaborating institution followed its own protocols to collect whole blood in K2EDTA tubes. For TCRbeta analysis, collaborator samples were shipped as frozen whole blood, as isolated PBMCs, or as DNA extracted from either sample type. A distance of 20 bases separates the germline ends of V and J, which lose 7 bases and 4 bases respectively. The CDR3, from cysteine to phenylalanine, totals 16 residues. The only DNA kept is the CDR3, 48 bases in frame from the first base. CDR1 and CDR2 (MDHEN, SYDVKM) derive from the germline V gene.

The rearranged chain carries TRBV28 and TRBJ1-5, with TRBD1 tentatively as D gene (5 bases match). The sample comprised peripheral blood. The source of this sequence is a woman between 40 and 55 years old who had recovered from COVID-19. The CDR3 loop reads CASTPGGGAANQPQHF. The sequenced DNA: TGTGCCAGCACCCCCGGAGGAGGGGCGGCGAATCAGCCCCAGCATTTT. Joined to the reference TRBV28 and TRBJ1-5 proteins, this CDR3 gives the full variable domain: DVKVTQSSRYLVKRTGEKVFLECVQDMDHENMFWYRQDPGLGLRLIYFSYDVKMKEKGDIPEGYSVSREKKERFSLILESASTNQTSMYLCASTPGGGAANQPQHFGDGTRLSIL.